The entry that follows covers one T cell receptor beta chain sequence. Its antigen is unidentified. Profiling relied on immunoSEQ multiplex PCR, and the TCRdb table lists in-frame clones only, not all of them. The sample records 40,000 to 65,000 clones, 84% being singletons. Per germline, CDR1 SGHNT and CDR2 YENEEA. V lost 2 bases and J 5 bases, leaving 6 bases between the germline ends. The CDR3 is 12 residues long. The investigators sampled blood at baseline, at cycle 4 day 1, and at cycle 7 day 1. The sample belongs to a study of OX40 agonist ivuxolimab in advanced cancers. Study-level results: The study found among the lowest clonal expansion in partial responders at 0.1-3.0 mg/kg. More expanded clones were found, on average, in CD8+ than in CD4+ T cells.

V is TRBV11-3 and J is TRBJ2-5, with no clear D. This receptor was taken from an adult with an advanced solid tumor such as melanoma, head and neck, liver or kidney cancer. The source material was CD4+ or CD8+ T cells sorted from blood, sampled in a trial of the OX40 agonist ivuxolimab. CDR3 loop: CASSLTGETQYF. CDR3 DNA: TGTGCCAGCAGCTTAACGGGTGAGACCCAGTACTTC.